The rows below give T cell receptor beta chains drawn from one sample of a study of T cell repertoires in aging, cancer and after chemotherapy. TCRdb processed the multiplex PCR reads anew with MiXCR; each CDR3 protein has one entry. The table lists approximately 790 distinct CDR3 sequences, 45% to 70% of them singletons. The sample was blood. The source of these receptors is a human donor with a blood cancer. Each CDR3 is given with its conserved first and last residue. The order of the fields is J gene, CDR3 length, V gene, CDR3 protein.

J: TRBJ2-5
length: 15
V: TRBV13
CDR3: CASSLDPQDGETQYF

J: TRBJ2-2
length: 16
V: TRBV20-1
CDR3: CSARDRGRSRTGELFF

J: TRBJ2-3
length: 15
V: TRBV5-1
CDR3: CASSSIRRDADTQYF

J: TRBJ1-1
length: 14
V: TRBV18
CDR3: CASSPNTGGTEAFF

J: TRBJ2-1
length: 15
V: TRBV7-2
CDR3: CASSALGSSYNEQFF

J: TRBJ2-3
length: 13
V: TRBV6-5
CDR3: CASRTGGTDTQYF

J: TRBJ1-5
length: 14
V: TRBV19
CDR3: CASSLWTVDQPQHF

J: TRBJ1-5
length: 17
V: TRBV5-3
CDR3: CARSIPGGDRGLQPQHF

J: TRBJ1-6
length: 15
V: TRBV27
CDR3: CASSFLSSYNSPLHF

J: TRBJ2-1
length: 12
V: TRBV6-4
CDR3: CATSSGYNEQFF

J: TRBJ2-2
length: 13
V: TRBV6-1
CDR3: CASMGENTGELFF

J: TRBJ2-7
length: 14
V: TRBV5-4
CDR3: CASSQTGMSYEQYF

J: TRBJ1-1
length: 15
V: TRBV19
CDR3: CASTNLGVMNTEAFF

J: TRBJ2-1
length: 12
V: TRBV6-2/TRBV6-3
CDR3: CASSYLGNEQFF

J: TRBJ1-3
length: 15
V: TRBV6-2/TRBV6-3
CDR3: CASSQHSSGGNTIYF

J: TRBJ1-1
length: 15
V: TRBV7-2
CDR3: CASSANRGPNTEAFF

J: TRBJ1-1
length: 12
V: TRBV19
CDR3: CASSPRGFQAFF

J: TRBJ2-4
length: 14
V: TRBV4-1
CDR3: CASSQAPPGNIQYF

J: TRBJ1-1
length: 16
V: TRBV4-1
CDR3: CASSQFPGTANTEAFF

J: TRBJ2-7
length: 17
V: TRBV7-2
CDR3: CASSRNLMLGGSYEQYF

J: TRBJ2-3
length: 18
V: TRBV4-2
CDR3: CASSQRLSRGVSTDTQYF

J: TRBJ1-3
length: 15
V: TRBV5-8
CDR3: CASSLSGYSGNTIYF

J: TRBJ2-2
length: 19
V: TRBV4-3
CDR3: CASSQGLLGTSGRGRELFF

J: TRBJ2-3
length: 12
V: TRBV19
CDR3: CATRGLFGTQYF

J: TRBJ2-1
length: 15
V: TRBV13
CDR3: CASSLAGGLGDEQFF

J: TRBJ2-6
length: 18
V: TRBV12-3/TRBV12-4
CDR3: CASSCGTGDISGANVLTF

J: TRBJ2-7
length: 15
V: TRBV5-5
CDR3: CASSPQTGMSYEQYF

J: TRBJ1-6
length: 14
V: TRBV19
CDR3: CASSSGQPNSPLHF

J: TRBJ1-1
length: 14
V: TRBV20-1
CDR3: CSARGGTGITEAFF

J: TRBJ2-7
length: 13
V: TRBV7-9
CDR3: CASTATSSYEQYF

J: TRBJ2-7
length: 13
V: TRBV6-5
CDR3: CASSRMKHYEQYF

J: TRBJ2-3
length: 16
V: TRBV19
CDR3: CASSDPIASSTDTQYF

J: TRBJ2-5
length: 14
V: TRBV5-6
CDR3: CASSLSPVGETQYF

J: TRBJ2-4
length: 15
V: TRBV30
CDR3: CAWGRAGGSKNIQYF

J: TRBJ2-1
length: 12
V: TRBV7-2
CDR3: CASSSQPYEQFF

J: TRBJ2-7
length: 11
V: TRBV19
CDR3: CASSIAGEQYF

J: TRBJ2-7
length: 14
V: TRBV6-1
CDR3: CASSELDSSLKQYF

J: TRBJ1-1
length: 11
V: TRBV29-1
CDR3: CSVVGYTEAFF

J: TRBJ2-1
length: 15
V: TRBV20-1
CDR3: CSASPTSGRVNEQFF

J: TRBJ2-7
length: 13
V: TRBV6-5
CDR3: CASSSTGNYEQYF

J: TRBJ1-5
length: 14
V: TRBV12-3/TRBV12-4
CDR3: CASSSGTPYQPQHF

J: TRBJ2-3
length: 14
V: TRBV12-3/TRBV12-4
CDR3: CASSLGSGTDTQYF

J: TRBJ2-3
length: 15
V: TRBV29-1
CDR3: CSVEGGQVLIDTQYF

J: TRBJ1-5
length: 13
V: TRBV20-1
CDR3: CSARTFGHQPQHF

J: TRBJ2-3
length: 11
V: TRBV29-1
CDR3: CSVEVLDTQYF

J: TRBJ2-3
length: 15
V: TRBV27
CDR3: CASSLVGTSTDTQYF

J: TRBJ2-1
length: 16
V: TRBV6-5
CDR3: CASSPSGRGSYNEQFF

J: TRBJ1-5
length: 15
V: TRBV6-1
CDR3: CATARERQGNQPQHF

J: TRBJ2-1
length: 17
V: TRBV6-5
CDR3: CASSYERANGRYNEQFF

J: TRBJ1-2
length: 12
V: TRBV29-1
CDR3: CSVAEGGYGYTF

J: TRBJ2-6
length: 15
V: TRBV6-5
CDR3: CASSNLFSGGNVLTF

J: TRBJ2-1
length: 16
V: TRBV6-5
CDR3: CASRPLAGTKDNEQFF

J: TRBJ1-5
length: 13
V: TRBV6-2/TRBV6-3
CDR3: CASSSDRKQPQHF

J: TRBJ2-7
length: 14
V: TRBV12-3/TRBV12-4
CDR3: CASSSGGAPYEQYF